This T cell receptor (beta chain) stems from a study of response to subunit inactivated influenza vaccine (dated by TCRdb to between 2018 and 2020). Describing the broader study: The study used deep quantitative T cell receptor repertoire profiling to track responses to a trivalent subunit inactivated influenza vaccine. Study-wide conclusions, independent of this receptor: The authors suggested that each seasonal influenza vaccination may recruit only a limited number of new T cells.

The library was made by RT-PCR. Sequenced on an Illumina HiSeq 2500. The raw public data were reprocessed by TCRdb itself: fastp quality trimming at Q25, MiXCR clonotype calling, in-frame beta chains only. Each CDR3 protein appears once, grouped with its most common genes and DNA. This sample has more than 700,000 distinct CDR3 sequences in its table, and roughly 20% of those were observed once. The ten biggest clones cover roughly a tenth of the sample. Counted from cysteine to phenylalanine, this CDR3 has 13 amino acids. Just the 39-base CDR3 DNA is kept, in frame starting at base 1. The germline V gene yields MDHEN for CDR1 and SYDVKM for CDR2. The junction carries 9 bases between V and J, which are trimmed by 6 bases and 1 base respectively. This clonotype was seen more than once but under ten times. Its antigen remains unidentified. Per-nucleotide qualities are absent, and no much larger clonotype sits a single base away.

The TCR sequence derives from a man over 45 who received an inactivated influenza vaccine. Donor details come from another sample of the same person, matched by shared clones. The sample in question was PBMCs from blood, obtained 4 to 6 days after vaccination. The chain uses TRBV28 and TRBJ2-5; the D segment could be TRBD1, given 5 matching bases. The CDR3 region has the sequence CASRAGRQETQYF. The sequence in DNA is TGTGCCAGCAGGGCAGGGCGCCAAGAGACCCAGTACTTC.